This TCR beta chain was sequenced in a study of response to subunit inactivated influenza vaccine. MiXCR, applied by TCRdb to the RT-PCR reads, yields one record per CDR3 protein. The sample contains approximately 570,000 distinct CDR3 sequences, 7.6% of which appear only once. Germline V CDR1 and CDR2: MNHEY, SVGAGI. V lost 7 bases, J lost 7 bases, and 8 bases lay in between. CDR3 length: 12 residues. Sequenced here: PBMCs from blood, sampled roughly 24 months after vaccination. This chain joins TRBV6-5 and TRBJ1-6; D not certain. The receptor's source is a man aged 50 to 69 who received an inactivated influenza vaccine. Here the CDR3 DNA reads TGTGCCAGCAAGGCAGGAAATTCACCCCTCCACTTT. Protein product: CASKAGNSPLHF.